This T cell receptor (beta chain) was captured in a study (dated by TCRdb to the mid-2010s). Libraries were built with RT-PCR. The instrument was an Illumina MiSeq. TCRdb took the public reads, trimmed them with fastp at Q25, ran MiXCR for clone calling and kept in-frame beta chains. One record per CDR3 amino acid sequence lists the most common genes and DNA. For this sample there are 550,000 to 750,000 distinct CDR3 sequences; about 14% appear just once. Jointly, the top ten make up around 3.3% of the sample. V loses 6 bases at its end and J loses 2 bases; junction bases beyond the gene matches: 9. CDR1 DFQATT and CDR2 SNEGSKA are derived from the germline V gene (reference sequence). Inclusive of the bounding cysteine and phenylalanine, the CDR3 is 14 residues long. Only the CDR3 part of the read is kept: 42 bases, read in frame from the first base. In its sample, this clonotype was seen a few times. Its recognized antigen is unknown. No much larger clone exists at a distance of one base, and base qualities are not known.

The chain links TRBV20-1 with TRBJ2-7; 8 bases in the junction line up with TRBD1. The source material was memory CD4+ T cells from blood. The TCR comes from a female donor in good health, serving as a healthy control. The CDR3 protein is CSATDREKPYEQYF. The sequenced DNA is TGCAGTGCCACGGACAGGGAGAAACCCTACGAGCAGTACTTC.